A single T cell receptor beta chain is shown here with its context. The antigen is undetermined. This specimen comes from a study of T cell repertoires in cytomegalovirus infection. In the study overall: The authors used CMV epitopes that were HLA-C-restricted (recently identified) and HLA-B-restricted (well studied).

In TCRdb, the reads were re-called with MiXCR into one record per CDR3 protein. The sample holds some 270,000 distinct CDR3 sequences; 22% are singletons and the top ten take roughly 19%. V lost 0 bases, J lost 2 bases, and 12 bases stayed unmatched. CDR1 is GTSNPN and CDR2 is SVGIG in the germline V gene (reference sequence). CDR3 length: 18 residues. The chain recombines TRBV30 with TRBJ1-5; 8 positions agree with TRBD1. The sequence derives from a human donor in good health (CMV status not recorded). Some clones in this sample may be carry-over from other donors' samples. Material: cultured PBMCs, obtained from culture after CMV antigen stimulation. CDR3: CAWSVIRTGTGGNQPQHF. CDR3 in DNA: TGTGCCTGGAGTGTCATTCGGACAGGGACGGGCGGCAATCAGCCCCAGCATTTT.